These 3 T cell receptor beta chains share one sample of origin, sequenced in a study of T cell clonality in common variable immunodeficiency. TCRdb's copy holds only in-frame clones and misses some; the assay was immunoSEQ multiplex PCR. The profile covers 35,000 to 45,000 clones, none occurring a single time. Input material: peripheral blood mononuclear cells. The receptors derive from a person aged 18-70 years in good health.

In its sample, this clone was seen many times. The read finishes 3 residues shy of the CDR3 end, and the germline J gene is used to complete it. The V call is TRBV20-1, the J call TRBJ2-2, with D uncertain. CDR1 is DFQATT, CDR2 SNEGSKA, per germline (reference sequence). The CDR3 is 16 residues long. Trimming took 2 bases from V and 1 from J, leaving 14 bases between them. CDR3 in amino acids: CSARSIRTENTGELFF. Incomplete CDR3 DNA: TGCAGTGCTAGATCCATACGTACTGAGAACACCGGGGAG.

This clone was seen ten or more times. The DNA read from the CDR3 is TGCAGCGTTACCACAGGGGGCGTTGGGGAG. Residues: CSVTTGGVGE. The full CDR3 protein reads CSVTTGGVGELFF. V is TRBV29-1 and J is TRBJ2-2, with TRBD1 identical over 9 bases. The read finishes 3 residues shy of the CDR3 end, and the germline J gene is used to complete it. The J segment lost 8 bases and the V segment lost 5 bases, leaving 6 bases of the junction unmatched. Germline V CDR1 and CDR2: SQVTM, ANQGSEA. The CDR3 length is 13 residues.

This clone was counted ten times or more. The read ends 3 residues shy of where the CDR3 ends; the end is completed using the germline J gene. The V and J genes are TRBV29-1 and TRBJ1-1, with D hard to call. The CDR3 is 14 amino acids. CDR1 and CDR2 (germline): SQVTM, ANQGSEA. V dropped 4 bases and J dropped 0 bases, with 12 bases sitting between them. CDR3 bases read: TGCAGCGTTGCCCATCCGGGTCTGAACACTGAA. Residues: CSVAHPGLNTE. The entire CDR3 reads CSVAHPGLNTEAFF.